The 27 T cell receptor beta chains reported below all come from one sample, sequenced in a study of cytomegalovirus exposure and HLA in healthy donors. The PCR used 60 Vbeta and 13 Jbeta primers. Some clones are missing from TCRdb's copy, which holds only in-frame ones; the method was immunoSEQ multiplex PCR. Of roughly 130,000 clones listed, approximately 82% are singletons. The specimen was PBMCs. Source of these receptors: a boy younger than 10 in good health and CMV-seronegative.

The rearrangement joins TRBV30 to TRBJ1-4; D unclear. Deletions cut 2 bases from V and 7 bases from J, with 17 bases between. The CDR3 totals 15 residues. Germline V gene lookup returns CDR1 GTSNPN and CDR2 SVGIG (reference sequence). Written as DNA, the CDR3 is TGTGCCTGGAGTAGTCCCGAGGCAGAGAGTGAAAAACTGTTTTTT. Translated, it gives CAWSSPEAESEKLFF.

The chain recombines TRBV7-2 with TRBJ2-3; a weak D match, TRBD2 (6 bases). The CDR3 runs to 16 residues. Trimming took 4 bases from V and 3 from J, leaving 17 bases between them. Germline CDR1 and CDR2: SGHTA and FQGNSA. CDR3: CASSYDPYLATDTQYF. The CDR3, as DNA: TGTGCCAGCAGCTACGATCCTTACCTAGCGACAGATACGCAGTATTTT.

The chain uses TRBV6-6 and TRBJ2-7; 10 bases fit TRBD2. V was pared by 4 bases and J by 6 bases, with 6 bases of the junction left unmatched. The CDR3 sequence is 14 residues long. Germline V gene lookup returns CDR1 MNHNY and CDR2 SVGAGI (reference sequence). The CDR3 DNA is TGTGCCAGCAGTTCCAGCGGGAGGGCGGGCGAGCAGTACGTC. It yields the protein CASSSSGRAGEQYV.

The V and J genes are TRBV6-1 and TRBJ2-2; the match to TRBD1 covers 8 bases. Trimming cost V 7 bases and J 1 base; bases outside gene matches: 2. The germline V gene encodes CDR1 MNHNS and CDR2 SASEGT. This CDR3 spans 14 amino acids. The CDR3 DNA reads TGTGCCAGCAATGACAGGGGGAACACCGGGGAGCTGTTTTTT. Its translation is CASNDRGNTGELFF.

The rearrangement links TRBV5-4 to TRBJ2-3; D remains unclear. This CDR3 spans 12 amino acids. Germline values: CDR1 SGHNT, CDR2 YYREEE (reference sequence). Trimming took 4 bases from V and 2 from J, leaving 5 bases between them. The CDR3 DNA sequence: TGTGCCAGCAGCCTAAACACAGATACGCAGTATTTT. It specifies CASSLNTDTQYF.

The rearrangement links TRBV5-1 to TRBJ2-1, with D unclear. Trimming removed 4 bases from V and 0 bases from J, with 14 bases in between. The CDR3 covers 16 residues. The germline gives CDR1 SGHRS, CDR2 YFSETQ. The CDR3 spells CASSLDLSSSYNEQFF. Written as DNA, the CDR3 is TGCGCCAGCAGCCTGGACCTATCGAGCTCCTACAATGAGCAGTTCTTC.

The chain joins TRBV7-2 to TRBJ1-1; 7 nucleotides align to TRBD1. The trim removed 5 bases at V and 4 bases at J, leaving 7 bases unmatched. Germline CDR1 and CDR2: SGHTA and FQGNSA. This CDR3 is built from 14 residues. The CDR3 loop reads CASSVQGESTEAFF. The CDR3 region has the DNA TGTGCCAGCAGCGTCCAGGGGGAGAGCACTGAAGCTTTCTTT.

The rearrangement links TRBV9 to TRBJ1-5; D gene ambiguous. The CDR3 runs to 16 residues. CDR1 is SGDLS, CDR2 YYNGEE, per germline. Trimming left V 0 bases short and J 2 bases short, with 12 bases between. In DNA, the CDR3 is TGTGCCAGCAGCGTAGGGGTGGGCGAAGGCAATCAGCCCCAGCATTTT. Its translation is CASSVGVGEGNQPQHF.

The chain employs TRBV5-1 and TRBJ1-1; 7 bases map to TRBD1. Germline CDR1 is SGHRS and CDR2 is YFSETQ. The J segment lost 1 base and the V segment lost 2 bases, leaving 5 bases of the junction unmatched. The CDR3 is 15 amino acids. CDR3 sequence reads: CASSLIQGGNTEAFF. For the CDR3, the DNA is TGCGCCAGCAGCTTAATTCAGGGGGGGAACACTGAAGCTTTCTTT.

This chain joins TRBV9 and TRBJ2-1; maybe TRBD2 (5 bases). V lost 4 bases and J 2 bases, leaving 13 bases between the germline ends. CDR3 length: 15 residues. Germline V lookup: CDR1 SGDLS, CDR2 YYNGEE. The CDR3 reads CASSFTGLPYNEQFF. The DNA for the CDR3 is TGTGCCAGCAGCTTTACGGGGTTACCCTACAATGAGCAGTTCTTC.

The gene calls are TRBV6-1 and TRBJ2-3; maybe TRBD2 (7 bases). Germline assignment: CDR1 MNHNS and CDR2 SASEGT. V was shortened by 11 bases and J by 6 bases, with 24 bases between the two germline ends. This CDR3 is built from 15 residues. CDR3: CAGDVGAGAVDTQYF. The CDR3 DNA reads as TGTGCCGGGGACGTCGGGGCGGGGGCCGTTGATACGCAGTATTTT.

This clone was counted only a few times. This chain joins TRBV30 and TRBJ2-1, with D uncertain. CDR1 and CDR2 from the germline V gene are GTSNPN and SVGIG (reference sequence). V was shortened by 7 bases and J by 0 bases, with 10 bases between the two germline ends. The CDR3 extends over 13 amino acids. Here the CDR3 DNA reads TGTGCCTTTTTTCCGAGCTCCTACAATGAGCAGTTCTTC. It specifies CAFFPSSYNEQFF.

The CDR3 region is CASTFLGAGSGNTIYF. Here the CDR3 DNA reads TGTGCCAGCACCTTCTTAGGGGCAGGGTCTGGAAACACCATATATTTT. The chain combines TRBV2 with TRBJ1-3; maybe TRBD1 (5 bases). Trimming removed 7 bases from V and 1 base from J, with 17 bases in between. CDR1 and CDR2 from the germline V gene are SNHLY and FYNNEI. The CDR3 extends over 16 amino acids.

This chain joins TRBV6-5 and TRBJ1-1; 10 bases are a match to TRBD1. The CDR3 spans 14 residues. The trim removed 6 bases at V and 1 base at J, leaving 2 bases unmatched. Germline loops: CDR1 MNHEY, CDR2 SVGAGI. The CDR3 DNA follows: TGTGCCAGCAGGGGACAGGGGACGAACACTGAAGCTTTCTTT. It yields the protein CASRGQGTNTEAFF.

This clone was detected once. J is TRBJ1-1 and V is TRBV7-9; 9 bases match TRBD1. The CDR3 covers 14 residues. V gave up 4 bases and J gave up 3 bases; unmatched junction bases: 3. CDR1 and CDR2 from the germline V gene are SEHNR and FQNEAQ (reference sequence). CDR3 sequence: CASSSGTGHTEAFF. The CDR3 coding sequence is TGTGCCAGCAGCTCCGGGACAGGGCACACTGAAGCTTTCTTT.

The V call is TRBV7-6, the J call TRBJ2-7, with 9 bases aligning to TRBD1. The CDR3 covers 17 residues. Trimming cost V 0 bases and J 4 bases; bases outside gene matches: 10. Germline V lookup: CDR1 SGHVS, CDR2 FNYEAQ. The CDR3 here is CASSLARGQGDLYEQYF. CDR3 nucleotides: TGTGCCAGCAGCTTAGCGCGGGGACAGGGAGACCTATACGAGCAGTACTTC.

The rearrangement links TRBV5-6 to TRBJ1-3; possibly TRBD1 for D (5 bases). The CDR3 spans 15 residues. V was pared by 4 bases and J by 0 bases, with 11 bases between. Per germline, CDR1 SGHDT and CDR2 YYEEEE. In nucleotides, the CDR3 is TGTGCCAGCAGCCGTCCCAGGGCCTCTGGAAACACCATATATTTT. Translating it yields CASSRPRASGNTIYF.

This chain connects TRBV27 to TRBJ2-3, with a possible D match to TRBD2 (6 bases). V dropped 4 bases and J dropped 7 bases, with 15 bases sitting between them. The CDR3 sequence is 14 residues long. The germline gives CDR1 MNHEY, CDR2 SMNVEV (reference sequence). CDR3 bases: TGTGCCAGCAGTTGGGGACTGCGGCGTTATACGCAGTATTTT. Its translation is CASSWGLRRYTQYF.

This clone came up once. The CDR3, as DNA: TGTGCCAGCAGCTTGGGACAAATATACGAGCAGTACGTC. This encodes CASSLGQIYEQYV. The J gene is TRBJ2-7, the V gene TRBV7-3; a weak D match, TRBD1 (6 bases). V gave up 3 bases and J gave up 4 bases, with 10 bases separating them. The V gene's germline CDR1 is SGHTA and CDR2 FQGTGA. The CDR3 runs to 13 residues.

In its sample, this clone was seen a few times. V gene TRBV5-6 combines with J gene TRBJ1-4, with D perhaps matching TRBD1 (6 bases). CDR1 and CDR2 (germline): SGHDT, YYEEEE. V lost 2 bases, J lost 7 bases, and 15 bases lay in between. This CDR3 spans 15 amino acids. CDR3 in DNA: TGTGCCAGCAGCTTCTCGTCCACCAGGGGTGAAAAACTGTTTTTT. This encodes CASSFSSTRGEKLFF.

CDR3 coding DNA: TGTGCCAGCAGCTTGAGCGGGGTAGAAACAGATACGCAGTATTTT. It specifies CASSLSGVETDTQYF. The chain has TRBV7-9 and TRBJ2-3, with 7 bases that match TRBD2. From germline, CDR1 is SEHNR and CDR2 FQNEAQ (reference sequence). The trim removed 3 bases at V and 3 bases at J, leaving 6 bases unmatched. The CDR3 has 15 residues.

The chain links TRBV6-5 to TRBJ1-1; D remains unclear. The CDR3 spans 13 residues. Germline-derived CDR1 and CDR2 are MNHEY and SVGAGI. The ends were cut back, 4 bases at V and 5 bases at J, with 11 bases in the middle. The chain's CDR3 is CASSSPPGTEAFF. CDR3 DNA: TGTGCCAGCAGTTCACCCCCGGGGACTGAAGCTTTCTTT.

In its sample, this clone was seen a few times. This rearrangement joins TRBV6-4 to TRBJ2-3; 9 bases match TRBD2. The ends lost 4 bases at V and 1 base at J; junction bases unmatched: 0. CDR3 length equals 14 residues. The V gene's germline CDR1 is MRHNA and CDR2 SNTAGT. The CDR3 sequence: CASSGLAGTDTQYF. CDR3 in DNA: TGTGCCAGCAGTGGACTAGCGGGCACAGATACGCAGTATTTT.

Concerning this clone: One junction end disagrees with the germline gene, perhaps due to a read error. The chain employs TRBV7-9 and TRBJ1-5; the match to TRBD1 covers 9 bases. Per the germline V gene, CDR1 is SEHNR and CDR2 is FQNEAQ (reference sequence). The CDR3 covers 14 residues. CDR3 protein: CSSSLTGGGQPQHF. The DNA of the CDR3 is TGTTCCAGCAGCTTAACAGGGGGCGGGCAGCCCCAGCATTTT.

This clone has only a few counts. The rearrangement links TRBV4-3 to TRBJ2-3, with TRBD2 identical over 13 bases. The CDR3 length is 18 residues. Germline values: CDR1 LGHNA, CDR2 YSLEER. After removal of 2 bases from V and 1 base from J, the junction contained 6 bases not matched to a gene. The CDR3 loop reads CASSQWIGLAGGTDTQYF. The CDR3 region has the DNA TGCGCCAGCAGCCAATGGATAGGACTAGCGGGGGGCACAGATACGCAGTATTTT.

The chain couples TRBV5-6 to TRBJ1-6; no reliable D call. The CDR3 length is 14 residues. Deletions cut 0 bases from V and 10 bases from J, with 11 bases between. Germline assignment: CDR1 SGHDT and CDR2 YYEEEE. CDR3 nucleotides: TGTGCCAGCAGCTTGGATCAGGTCTCCTCACCCCTCCACTTT. The encoded protein is CASSLDQVSSPLHF.

This clone has more than one count but fewer than ten. The chain combines TRBV5-1 with TRBJ2-3; D remains unclear. Per the germline V gene, CDR1 is SGHRS and CDR2 is YFSETQ. The V and J ends lost 2 bases and 5 bases respectively, with 3 bases between them. CDR3 length: 11 amino acids. The CDR3 region has the DNA TGCGCCAGCAGCTTCGGAGATACGCAGTATTTT. Translated, it gives CASSFGDTQYF.